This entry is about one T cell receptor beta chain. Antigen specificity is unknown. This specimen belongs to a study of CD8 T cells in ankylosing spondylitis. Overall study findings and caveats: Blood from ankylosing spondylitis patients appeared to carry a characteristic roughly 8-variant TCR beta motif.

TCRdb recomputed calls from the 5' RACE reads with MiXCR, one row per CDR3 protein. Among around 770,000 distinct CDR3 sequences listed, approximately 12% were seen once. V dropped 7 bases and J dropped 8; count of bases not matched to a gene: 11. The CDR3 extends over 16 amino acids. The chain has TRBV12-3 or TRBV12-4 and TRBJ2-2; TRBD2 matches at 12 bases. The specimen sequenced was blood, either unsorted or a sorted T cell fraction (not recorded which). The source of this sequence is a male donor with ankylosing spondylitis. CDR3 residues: CASTKLLAGGPGELFF. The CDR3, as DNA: TGTGCCAGCACCAAACTACTAGCGGGGGGCCCAGGGGAGCTGTTTTTT.